This T cell receptor (beta chain) was identified in a study of blood T cell repertoires in COVID-19. For the study at large: There were acute and convalescent COVID-19 samples, and they came from the United States, Italy and Spain. T cells, B-cell-depleted T cells, or PBMCs provided the cDNA or gDNA that served as material.

Germline V gene data show CDR1 as MNHEY and CDR2 as SVGAGI. The CDR3 has 15 amino acids. V shed 6 bases, J shed 2 bases, and the junction held 5 bases outside the gene matches. The table came from immunoSEQ multiplex PCR; TCRdb's copy has only in-frame clones and leaves some out. The sample holds 150,000 to 200,000 clones, roughly 80% seen once. V and J are TRBV6-5 and TRBJ2-1; 9 bases line up with TRBD2. The TCR was taken from a man aged 60 to 69 with acute or convalescent COVID-19. Sequenced: peripheral blood. The CDR3 DNA follows: TGTGCCAGCAGCGCCGGGACTAGCACCTACAATGAGCAGTTCTTC. It encodes CASSAGTSTYNEQFF.